What follows is one T cell receptor (beta chain) and its context. This clone's antigen is unknown. One base away there is no much larger clone; base qualities are not given. The source of the sample is a study of siplizumab effects on memory and regulatory T cells (dated by TCRdb to the late 2010s). Looking at the study overall: Across under ten responder-stimulator pairs, paired mixed lymphocyte reactions were conducted with siplizumab at 1 ug/mL and without drug. The effect of the anti-CD2 antibody siplizumab on alloreactive T-cell subsets was examined in allogeneic mixed lymphocyte reactions constructed from human PBMCs.

Cells in the mixed lymphocyte reaction were cultured together at 37 degrees C for under seven days. Responder PBMCs were labelled with CFSE and stimulator PBMCs with Violet Dye, then combined at a 1:1 ratio. TCRbeta CDR3 sequencing was performed on sorted unstimulated T cells and on proliferating T cells recovered from mixed lymphocyte reactions. Fresh whole blood from 9 to 10 HLA-typed healthy donors served as the source for isolating PBMCs. Proliferating CFSE-low responder T cells were FACS-sorted after the mixed lymphocyte reaction for TCR sequencing. The library was prepared using the immunoSEQ multiplex PCR assay. About 9.9 x 10^4 TCR templates per sample were assayed by the deep sequencing platform. Genomic DNA extracted from sorted T cells was used for TCRbeta CDR3 sequencing. Processing in the source paper ran as follows. The R programming language was used for clonal analysis of the TCRbeta CDR3 data. Alloreactive CD4+ and CD8+ clones were defined by comparing unstimulated samples with post-reaction CFSE-low samples. Alloreactive CD4+ clones were assigned to regulatory or non-regulatory origin by matching sequences to sorted unstimulated Treg and non-Treg repertoires. TCRdb limited this immuneACCESS table to in-frame rearrangements with V and J called. A share of clones is missing; checked studies link under half to unresolved V genes, and the rest is unexplained. That table supplies the V and J calls and clone size; D and trimming were determined from the DNA. Present in this sample are 3,400 or so clones, approximately 53% of which were seen just once. The ten most abundant clones make up 4.5% to 6% of the sample.

The V and J ends are trimmed by 0 bases and 4 bases, leaving 10 bases between them. Per the germline V gene, SGHRS is the CDR1 and YFSETQ is the CDR2. From its cysteine to its phenylalanine, the CDR3 spans 14 amino acids. Only the CDR3 DNA stays, 42 bases, in frame from base 1. Overall results and qualifications from the work: Whether proliferating Tregs from siplizumab cultures actually had suppressive function was not functionally confirmed. Unstimulated naive T cells appeared more diverse than memory T cells, and naive cells seemed to contribute substantially to the alloresponse. Among mappable alloreactive CD4+ clones, the Treg-derived fraction averaged approximately 72% with siplizumab versus 26.9% in control reactions. Because sequences at frequencies below about 10^-5 were poorly captured, only a minor fraction of alloreactive clones could be mapped back to unstimulated subsets. The cumulative frequency of alloreactive sequences that could be traced back to unstimulated CD4+ memory T cells was significantly reduced by siplizumab. A naive or memory phenotype could not be assigned to roughly 80-97% of proliferating CD4+ or CD8+ clones.

The sequenced sample consisted of CFSE-low (dividing) CD4+ T cells sorted from an allogeneic mixed lymphocyte reaction. The TCR originated in a human donor in good health; the cells came from an allogeneic mixed lymphocyte reaction. The chain was built from TRBV5-1 and TRBJ1-1, with a weak D call of TRBD1 (5 bases match). The sequenced DNA is TGCGCCAGCAGCTTGGATGCCAGGGTCACTGAAGCTTTCTTT. It specifies CASSLDARVTEAFF.